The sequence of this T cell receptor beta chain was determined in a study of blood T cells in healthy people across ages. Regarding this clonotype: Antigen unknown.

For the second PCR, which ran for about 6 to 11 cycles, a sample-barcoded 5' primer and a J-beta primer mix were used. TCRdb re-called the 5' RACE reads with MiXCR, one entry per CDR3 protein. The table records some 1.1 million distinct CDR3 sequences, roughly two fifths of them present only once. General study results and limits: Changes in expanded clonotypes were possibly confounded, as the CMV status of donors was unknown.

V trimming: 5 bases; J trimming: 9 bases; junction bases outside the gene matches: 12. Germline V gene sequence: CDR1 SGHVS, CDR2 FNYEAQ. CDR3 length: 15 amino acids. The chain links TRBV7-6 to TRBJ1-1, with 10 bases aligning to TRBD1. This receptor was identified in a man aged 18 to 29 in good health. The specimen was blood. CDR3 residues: CASSQNGQGVRQAFF. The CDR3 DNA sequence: TGTGCCAGCAGCCAAAACGGACAGGGGGTGAGGCAAGCTTTCTTT.